Listed below are T cell receptor beta chains from one sample, sequenced in a study of beta chain bispecific antibodies for T cell cancers. TCRdb called the 5' RACE reads again in MiXCR, with one record for every CDR3 protein. This table has 20,000 or so distinct CDR3 sequences, about 2.7% appearing once. These receptors are not linked to any known antigen. Material for sequencing was healthy donor T cells cultured with leukemia cells. These TCRs come from a human donor in good health. Some clones in this sample may be carry-over from other donors' samples. Both conserved end residues are part of each CDR3. D genes are given only for firm matches. Some rows have no size entry. The others give once, few or many, or a class for an expanded clone.

cdr3_aa,cdr3_nt,v_call,d_call,cdr3_length,clone_size,j_call
CASSPTTQGTTGNTIYF,TGTGCCAGCAGTCCAACCACCCAGGGGACAACTGGAAACACCATATATTTT,TRBV27,.,17,many,TRBJ1-3
CAWSLGDTEAFF,TGTGCCTGGTCCCTCGGGGACACTGAAGCTTTCTTT,TRBV30,.,12,.,TRBJ1-1
CASSLNGQAGYYGYTF,TGTGCCAGCAGCTTAAACGGACAGGCGGGTTACTATGGCTACACCTTC,TRBV7-6,TRBD1,16,many,TRBJ1-2
CASSPEGSQPQHF,TGTGCCAGCTCTCCGGAGGGTTCTCAGCCCCAGCATTTT,TRBV19,.,13,few,TRBJ1-5
CASRQDPAVMNTEAFF,TGCGCCAGCAGACAAGATCCGGCGGTAATGAACACTGAAGCTTTCTTT,TRBV4-1,.,16,many,TRBJ1-1
CSVEDPGPGRAGELFF,TGCAGCGTTGAAGATCCGGGACCAGGAAGGGCCGGGGAGCTGTTTTTT,TRBV29-1,.,16,.,TRBJ2-2
CASSSPGKGNTEAFF,TGTGCCAGCAGTTCCCCGGGAAAGGGGAACACTGAAGCTTTCTTT,TRBV6-5,.,15,many,TRBJ1-1
CASSIRRGNTEAFF,TGTGCCAGTAGTATCAGAAGGGGAAACACTGAAGCTTTCTTT,TRBV19,.,14,.,TRBJ1-1
CASSYSGGPISGYGYTF,TGTGCCAGCAGTTACTCGGGGGGCCCGATCTCAGGCTATGGCTACACCTTC,TRBV6-5,.,17,many,TRBJ1-2
CASSLGRIVPNTEAFF,TGTGCCAGCAGCTTAGGGAGAATAGTCCCGAACACTGAAGCTTTCTTT,TRBV11-2,.,16,few,TRBJ1-1
CASSPAGQGFSYEQYF,TGTGCCAGCAGCCCAGCCGGACAGGGGTTCTCCTACGAGCAGTACTTC,TRBV7-2,TRBD1,16,many,TRBJ2-7
CASSRPSTGDGELFF,TGTGCCAGCAGCCGCCCGTCGACAGGAGACGGGGAGCTGTTTTTT,TRBV13,.,15,.,TRBJ2-2
CASSTAGGQETQYF,TGCGCCAGCAGCACCGCGGGGGGGCAAGAGACCCAGTACTTC,TRBV5-1,TRBD2,14,many,TRBJ2-5
CASSYSERSWETQYF,TGTGCCAGCAGTTACTCGGAGAGAAGCTGGGAGACCCAGTACTTC,TRBV6-5,.,15,.,TRBJ2-5
CASSFLIAGDYNEQFF,TGCGCCAGCAGCTTTTTGATAGCGGGGGACTACAATGAGCAGTTCTTC,TRBV5-1,TRBD2,16,many,TRBJ2-1
CASSLPGGPQHF,TGTGCCAGCAGCCTTCCGGGAGGGCCCCAGCATTTT,TRBV14,.,12,many,TRBJ1-5
CASSYEGLSYEQYF,TGCGCCAGCAGCTACGAGGGACTTTCCTACGAGCAGTACTTC,TRBV5-1,.,14,medium-sized,TRBJ2-7
CASSLQAGGPIVQETQYF,TGTGCCAGCAGCTTACAAGCGGGGGGGCCAATCGTCCAAGAGACCCAGTACTTC,TRBV7-3,TRBD2,18,few,TRBJ2-5
CASSLADLRDYNEQFF,TGTGCCAGCAGCTTGGCCGATCTCCGGGATTATAATGAGCAGTTCTTC,TRBV5-5,.,16,many,TRBJ2-1
CASSRDPSYEQYF,TGTGCCAGCAGCCGGGACCCTTCCTACGAGCAGTACTTC,TRBV7-9,.,13,many,TRBJ2-7
CASSQGSGQGLGEYF,TGCGCCAGCAGCCAAGGTTCAGGACAGGGTCTGGGCGAGTACTTC,TRBV4-1,TRBD1,15,many,TRBJ2-4
CASSLISASYEQYF,TGTGCCAGCAGCTTAATCTCCGCTTCCTACGAGCAGTACTTC,TRBV5-6,.,14,many,TRBJ2-7
CASSPHAAPTEAFF,TGTGCCAGTAGTCCACATGCCGCCCCAACTGAAGCTTTCTTT,TRBV19,.,14,.,TRBJ1-1
CASSPGGSYNSPLHF,TGTGCCAGCAGTCCCGGTGGCTCCTATAATTCACCCCTCCACTTT,TRBV27,.,15,many,TRBJ1-6